Below, 15 T cell receptor beta chains from the same sample are listed, as sequenced in a study of graft-versus-host responses after intestinal transplantation. Noted time point: postoperative day 105 after intestinal transplantation (dayNNNN = postoperative day). Intraepithelial and lamina propria lymphocytes were freed from processed graft tissue. TCRdb keeps only in-frame clones here, not all; method: immunoSEQ multiplex PCR. Of 3,500 to 5,000 clones listed, nearly 85% were seen once; the top ten hold over 5.5%. The sample in question was ileum tissue, obtained 105 days after intestinal transplantation. The receptors stem from a human patient who received an intestinal transplant, so some T cells may come from the graft donor.

The genes are TRBV6-5 and TRBJ2-7; D is unresolved. The CDR3 is 13 amino acids. Germline lookup yields CDR1 MNHEY and CDR2 SVGAGI. The V and J ends lost 0 bases and 2 bases respectively, with 5 bases between them. Here the CDR3 DNA reads TGTGCCAGCAGTTACTCTGGGACCTACGAGCAGTACTTC. Amino acids: CASSYSGTYEQYF.

The rearrangement links TRBV25-1 to TRBJ2-2; D is perhaps TRBD1 (7 bases). Germline V gives CDR1 MGHDK, CDR2 SYGVNS. Trimming removed 1 base from V and 6 bases from J, with 12 bases in between. The CDR3 has 15 amino acids. The CDR3 protein is CASSESEGAPGELFF. The CDR3 DNA reads as TGTGCCAGCAGTGAATCGGAGGGGGCGCCCGGGGAGCTGTTTTTT.

The chain joins TRBV25-1 to TRBJ2-7, with 9 bases that match TRBD1. The CDR3 loop spans 14 amino acids. Germline CDR1 is MGHDK and CDR2 is SYGVNS. V lost 2 bases to trimming and J lost 4 bases; unmatched junction nucleotides: 3. CDR3 residues: CASSEKDRGYEQYF. The CDR3 DNA sequence: TGTGCCAGCAGTGAAAAGGACAGGGGTTACGAGCAGTACTTC.

This clone has a single count. The chain recombines TRBV7-2 with TRBJ2-3, with TRBD2 matching 11 bases. From germline, CDR1 is SGHTA and CDR2 FQGNSA. This CDR3 is 16 amino acids long. The ends lost 3 bases at V and 4 bases at J; junction bases unmatched: 6. The CDR3 nucleotides read TGTGCCAGCAGCTTGTTAGCGGGGGGGCGAGCAGATACGCAGTATTTT. Translated, it gives CASSLLAGGRADTQYF.

This clone was observed a single time. The genes are TRBV11-3 and TRBJ2-1; 7 bases match TRBD2. This CDR3 has 12 amino acids. V trimming: 5 bases; J trimming: 8 bases; junction bases outside the gene matches: 3. CDR1 and CDR2 from the germline V gene are SGHNT and YENEEA. The CDR3 loop reads CASSRTSDEQFF. CDR3 bases: TGTGCCAGCAGCCGGACTAGTGATGAGCAGTTCTTC.

V and J are TRBV23-1 and TRBJ2-7; TRBD2 is a possible D gene (6 bases). TRBV23-1 is designated an ORF whose function remains uncertain. CDR3 length equals 14 residues. V was cut by 3 bases and J by 3 bases, with 12 bases left in between. The CDR3 DNA reads as TGCGCCAGCAGTCAGGCTCGGGGGAGCTACGAGCAGTACTTC. Translation gives CASSQARGSYEQYF.

V usage is TRBV27 and J usage is TRBJ1-6; D is uncertain. Trimming took off 3 bases at V and 7 bases at J, with 7 bases between the two ends. The CDR3 is made up of 13 amino acids. Germline V gives CDR1 MNHEY, CDR2 SMNVEV (reference sequence). The chain's CDR3 is CASSFRVNSPLHF. In DNA, the CDR3 is TGTGCCAGCAGTTTTCGGGTGAATTCACCCCTCCACTTT.

This clone is a singleton in its sample. This rearrangement joins TRBV10-3 to TRBJ1-1; weak D call: TRBD1 (6 bases). This CDR3 region has 14 residues. V gave up 0 bases and J gave up 1 base, with 6 bases separating them. CDR1 and CDR2 from the germline V gene are ENHRY and SYGVKD. Here the CDR3 reads CAISESGGNTEAFF. DNA for the CDR3: TGTGCCATCAGTGAGTCAGGGGGGAACACTGAAGCTTTCTTT.

The chain recombines TRBV7-4 with TRBJ2-7; 13 bases map to TRBD2. Looked up from germline, CDR1 is SGHVT and CDR2 is SQSDAQ. V shed 6 bases, J shed 4 bases, and the junction held 6 bases outside the gene matches. The CDR3 covers 15 residues. CDR3 sequence reads: CASSYPGLAGYEQYF. CDR3 bases: TGTGCCAGCAGTTATCCGGGACTAGCGGGATACGAGCAGTACTTC.

The chain has TRBV27 and TRBJ2-1; unclear D gene. V was clipped by 7 bases and J by 5 bases, with 9 bases between them. The CDR3 has 12 residues. CDR1 and CDR2 (germline): MNHEY, SMNVEV (reference sequence). CDR3 loop: CASNNRHNEQFF. CDR3 coding DNA: TGTGCCAGCAACAACAGACACAATGAGCAGTTCTTC.

This chain links TRBV27 with TRBJ2-7, with no clear D. The V and J ends lost 7 bases and 3 bases respectively, with 13 bases between them. The CDR3 loop spans 13 amino acids. Germline values: CDR1 MNHEY, CDR2 SMNVEV (reference sequence). CDR3 DNA sequence: TGTGCCAGCAAAATCGCCAAAATCTACGAGCAGTACTTC. This codes for CASKIAKIYEQYF.

V usage is TRBV4-1 and J usage is TRBJ2-7, with 13 bases matching TRBD2. Trimming removed 3 bases from V and 6 bases from J; junction bases left unmatched: 11. This CDR3 comprises 17 residues. Germline V gene sequence: CDR1 MGHRA, CDR2 YSYEKL. The CDR3 region is CASSHRTSGSLGGEQYF. The CDR3 DNA follows: TGCGCCAGCAGCCACCGGACTAGCGGGAGCTTGGGTGGCGAGCAGTACTTC.

CDR3: CASSWDFAGTQYF. The DNA for the CDR3 is TGTGCCAGCAGTTGGGACTTTGCGGGTACGCAGTATTTT. The rearrangement uses TRBV2 and TRBJ2-3, with a possible D match to TRBD2 (6 bases). This CDR3 has 13 amino acids. With 5 bases removed from V and 8 bases from J, the gap between germline ends came to 14 bases. Germline V gene data show CDR1 as SNHLY and CDR2 as FYNNEI.

The CDR3 here is CASSPGGGELFF. The CDR3 DNA reads TGTGCCAGCAGTCCCGGGGGCGGGGAGCTGTTTTTT. The V gene is TRBV28, the J gene TRBJ2-2, with a tentative D call TRBD2 (6 bases). Germline CDR1 MDHEN, CDR2 SYDVKM. This CDR3 has 12 amino acids. V dropped 5 bases and J dropped 7 bases, with 8 bases sitting between them.

The chain carries TRBV12-5 and TRBJ2-7; a possible D gene is TRBD1 (6 bases). V was trimmed by 7 bases and J by 2 bases, leaving 12 bases between them. Germline assignment: CDR1 LGHNT and CDR2 FRNRAP. The CDR3 has 13 amino acids. CDR3 in amino acids: CASALDSTYEQYF. CDR3 DNA sequence: TGTGCTAGTGCCCTGGACAGTACCTACGAGCAGTACTTC.